The source of this TCR beta chain is a study (dated by TCRdb to 2012 to 2014). This clonotype has at least ten counts. The antigen this receptor binds is unknown. No much larger clone is present one base from it, and per-base qualities are unavailable. Reading the germline V gene gives CDR1 MNHEY and CDR2 SVGEGT. The CDR3 spans 16 residues, from the cysteine through the phenylalanine. Just CDR3 DNA is preserved here, 48 bases in frame from base 1. A distance of 17 bases separates the germline ends of V and J, which lose 7 bases and 1 base respectively. TCRdb shows the sequencer as Illumina Genome Analyzer IIx. TCRdb reprocessed the public reads (quality trimming at Q25 with fastp, clone calling with MiXCR) and kept in-frame beta chains. Entries that share a CDR3 protein sequence are merged under the most common genes and DNA. This sample lists about 16,000 distinct CDR3 sequences; approximately 30% were detected once. Roughly 16% of the sample lies in the top ten.

This TCR derives from a human donor. Material: blood. This sequence uses TRBV6-2 or TRBV6-3 and TRBJ2-1, and the D gene may be TRBD2, 7 bases matching. The CDR3 region: CASKGGGSGSYNEQFF. The DNA sequence reads TGTGCCAGCAAGGGGGGCGGGAGTGGATCCTACAATGAGCAGTTCTTC.